This is a list of T cell receptor beta chains from one sample in a study of human T cells and chemical hapten exposure. MiXCR was run by TCRdb on the RACE reads, yielding one entry per CDR3 protein. The sample includes under 400,000 distinct CDR3 sequences, approximately 5.1% of them seen just once. Here the sequenced sample was whole blood, taken in connection with sensitization to the hapten diphenylcyclopropenone (DPC). These receptors were obtained from a woman in her 50s with alopecia areata. Some clones in this sample may be carry-over from other donors' samples. CDR3s include the opening cysteine and the closing phenylalanine or tryptophan. Each record gives: clone size, V gene, J gene, D gene, CDR3 protein, CDR3 DNA. A D gene is named only where the DNA matches it firmly. The size entry is marked missing in some rows and otherwise reads once, few, many or a size class.

abundance: many
v_gene: TRBV5-1
j_gene: TRBJ2-5
d_gene: TRBD2
CDR3aa: CASSSSGGLQETQYF
CDR3nt: TGCGCCAGCAGCTCTAGCGGGGGACTCCAAGAGACCCAGTACTTC

abundance: few
v_gene: TRBV7-9
j_gene: TRBJ1-1
d_gene: .
CDR3aa: CASSFRPEAFF
CDR3nt: TGTGCCAGCAGCTTCCGTCCTGAAGCTTTCTTT

abundance: few
v_gene: TRBV4-1
j_gene: TRBJ1-1
d_gene: .
CDR3aa: CASSHQDLAFF
CDR3nt: TGCGCCAGCAGCCACCAGGATTTAGCTTTCTTT

abundance: .
v_gene: TRBV6-1
j_gene: TRBJ2-2
d_gene: .
CDR3aa: CASSGVGVPELFF
CDR3nt: TGTGCCAGCAGTGGTGTAGGCGTCCCGGAGCTGTTTTTT

abundance: many
v_gene: TRBV12-5
j_gene: TRBJ2-1
d_gene: .
CDR3aa: CASGPARTVTHSYNEQFF
CDR3nt: TGTGCTAGTGGTCCCGCCCGGACAGTGACACACTCCTACAATGAGCAGTTCTTC

abundance: many
v_gene: TRBV7-6
j_gene: TRBJ2-5
d_gene: TRBD2
CDR3aa: CASSSPERTRVWETQYF
CDR3nt: TGTGCCAGCAGCTCCCCGGAGCGGACTAGGGTATGGGAGACCCAGTACTTC

abundance: many
v_gene: TRBV29-1
j_gene: TRBJ1-1
d_gene: .
CDR3aa: CSVEDPDRRNTEAFF
CDR3nt: TGCAGCGTTGAAGACCCCGACAGAAGGAACACTGAAGCTTTCTTT

abundance: many
v_gene: TRBV4-3
j_gene: TRBJ2-1
d_gene: .
CDR3aa: CASSRGPAWQFF
CDR3nt: TGCGCCAGCAGCCGTGGACCCGCCTGGCAGTTCTTC

abundance: many
v_gene: TRBV6-2/TRBV6-3
j_gene: TRBJ2-1
d_gene: .
CDR3aa: CASSYTRGGVAYNEQFF
CDR3nt: TGTGCCAGCAGTTACACCCGAGGCGGGGTAGCCTACAATGAGCAGTTCTTC

abundance: few
v_gene: TRBV7-9
j_gene: TRBJ2-3
d_gene: TRBD1
CDR3aa: CARQGAEDTQYF
CDR3nt: TGTGCCAGACAGGGGGCCGAAGATACGCAGTATTTT

abundance: many
v_gene: TRBV4-3
j_gene: TRBJ2-1
d_gene: TRBD2
CDR3aa: CASSQAQTSGTEQFF
CDR3nt: TGCGCCAGCAGCCAAGCCCAGACTAGCGGGACTGAGCAGTTCTTC